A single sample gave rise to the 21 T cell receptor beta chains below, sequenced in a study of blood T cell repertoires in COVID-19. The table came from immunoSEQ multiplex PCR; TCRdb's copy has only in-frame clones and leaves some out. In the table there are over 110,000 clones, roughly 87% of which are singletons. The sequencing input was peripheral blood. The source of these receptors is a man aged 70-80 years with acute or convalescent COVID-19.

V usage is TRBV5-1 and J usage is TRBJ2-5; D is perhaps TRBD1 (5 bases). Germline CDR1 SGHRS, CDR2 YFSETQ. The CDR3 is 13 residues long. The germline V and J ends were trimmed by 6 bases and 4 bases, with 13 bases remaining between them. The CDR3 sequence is CASTIIQGETQYF. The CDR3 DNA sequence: TGCGCCAGCACCATTATCCAGGGAGAGACCCAGTACTTC.

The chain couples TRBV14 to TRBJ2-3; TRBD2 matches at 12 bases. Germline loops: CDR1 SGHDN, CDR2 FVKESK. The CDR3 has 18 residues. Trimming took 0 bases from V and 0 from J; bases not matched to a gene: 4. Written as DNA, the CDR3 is TGTGCCAGCAGCCAAGATCGAGGACTAGCGGGAAGCACAGATACGCAGTATTTT. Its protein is CASSQDRGLAGSTDTQYF.

The CDR3 reads CASSRGGGRVDEQFF. Here the CDR3 DNA reads TGTGCCAGCAGCCGAGGCGGGGGGCGGGTCGATGAGCAGTTCTTC. V usage is TRBV11-3 and J usage is TRBJ2-1, with 8 bases identical to TRBD2. This CDR3 comprises 15 residues. The V gene's germline CDR1 is SGHNT and CDR2 YENEEA. J lost 8 bases, V lost 5 bases, and 11 bases had no gene match. The entire variable domain, with the rest obtained from reference TRBV11-3 and TRBJ2-1, is as follows: EAGVVQSPRYKIIEKKQPVAFWCNPISGHNTLYWYLQNLGQGPELLIRYENEEAVDDSQLPKDRFSAERLKGVDSTLKIQPAELGDSAVYLCASSRGGGRVDEQFFGPGTRLTVL.

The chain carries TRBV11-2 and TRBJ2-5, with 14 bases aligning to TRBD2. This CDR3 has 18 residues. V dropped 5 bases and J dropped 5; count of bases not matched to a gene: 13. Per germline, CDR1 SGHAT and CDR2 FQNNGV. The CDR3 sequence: CASSLGTGLAGGRETQYF. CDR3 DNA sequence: TGTGCCAGCAGCCTGGGAACCGGACTAGCGGGGGGCCGGGAGACCCAGTACTTC.

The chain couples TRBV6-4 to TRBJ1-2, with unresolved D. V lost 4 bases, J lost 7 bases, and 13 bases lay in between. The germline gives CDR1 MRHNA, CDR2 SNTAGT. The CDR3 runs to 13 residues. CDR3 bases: TGTGCCAGCAGTGTCGAGGCTTTCGGTGGCTACACCTTC. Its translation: CASSVEAFGGYTF.

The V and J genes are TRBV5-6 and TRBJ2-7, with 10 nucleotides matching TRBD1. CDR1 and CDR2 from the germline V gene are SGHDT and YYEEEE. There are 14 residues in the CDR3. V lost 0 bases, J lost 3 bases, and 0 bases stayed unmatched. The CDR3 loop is CASSLGTGGYEQYF. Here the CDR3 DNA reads TGTGCCAGCAGCTTGGGGACAGGGGGCTACGAGCAGTACTTC.

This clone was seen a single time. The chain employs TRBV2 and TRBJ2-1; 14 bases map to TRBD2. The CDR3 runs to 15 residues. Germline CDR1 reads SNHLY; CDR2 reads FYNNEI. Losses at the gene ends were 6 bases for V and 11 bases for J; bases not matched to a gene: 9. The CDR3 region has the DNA TGTGCCAGCAGCTATGGGACTAGCGGGGGATTTAAGCAGTTCTTC. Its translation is CASSYGTSGGFKQFF.

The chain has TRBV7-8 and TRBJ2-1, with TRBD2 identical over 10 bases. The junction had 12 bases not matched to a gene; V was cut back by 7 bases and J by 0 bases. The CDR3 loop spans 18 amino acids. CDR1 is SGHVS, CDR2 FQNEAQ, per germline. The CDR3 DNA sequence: TGTGCCAGCATCCCAGGGTCTAGCGGGGGCCGCTCCTACAATGAGCAGTTCTTC. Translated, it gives CASIPGSSGGRSYNEQFF.

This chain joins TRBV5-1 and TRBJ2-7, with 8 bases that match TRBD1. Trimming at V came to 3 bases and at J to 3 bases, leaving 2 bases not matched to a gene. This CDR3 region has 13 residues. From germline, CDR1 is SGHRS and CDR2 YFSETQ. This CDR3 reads CASSYGQGYEQYF. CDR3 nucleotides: TGCGCCAGCAGCTACGGACAGGGCTACGAGCAGTACTTC.

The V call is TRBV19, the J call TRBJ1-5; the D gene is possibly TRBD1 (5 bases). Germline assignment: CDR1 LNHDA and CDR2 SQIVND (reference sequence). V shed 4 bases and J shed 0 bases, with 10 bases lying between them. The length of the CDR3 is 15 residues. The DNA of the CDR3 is TGTGCCAGTAGTACAATGACAGCTAGCAATCAGCCCCAGCATTTT. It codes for CASSTMTASNQPQHF.

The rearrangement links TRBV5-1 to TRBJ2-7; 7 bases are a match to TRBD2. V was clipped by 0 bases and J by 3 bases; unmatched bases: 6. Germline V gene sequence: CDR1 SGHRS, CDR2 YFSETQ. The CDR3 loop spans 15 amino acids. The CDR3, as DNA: TGCGCCAGCAGCTTGGATGCGGGGGTGGGCTACGAGCAGTACTTC. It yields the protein CASSLDAGVGYEQYF.

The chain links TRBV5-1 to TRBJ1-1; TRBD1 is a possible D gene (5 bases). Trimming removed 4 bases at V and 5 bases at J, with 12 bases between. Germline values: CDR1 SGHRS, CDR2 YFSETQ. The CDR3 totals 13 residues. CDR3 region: CASSVSGGTEAFF. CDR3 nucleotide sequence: TGCGCCAGCAGCGTATCCGGGGGAACTGAAGCTTTCTTT. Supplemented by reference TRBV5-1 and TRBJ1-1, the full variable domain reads KAGVTQTPRYLIKTRGQQVTLSCSPISGHRSVSWYQQTPGQGLQFLFEYFSETQRNKGNFPGRFSGRQFSNSRSEMNVSTLELGDSALYLCASSVSGGTEAFFGQGTRLTVV.

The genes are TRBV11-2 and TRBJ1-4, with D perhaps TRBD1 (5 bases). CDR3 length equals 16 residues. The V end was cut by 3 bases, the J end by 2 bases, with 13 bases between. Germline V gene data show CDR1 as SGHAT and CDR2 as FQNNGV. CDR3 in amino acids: CASSLGQGPTNEKLFF. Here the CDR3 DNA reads TGTGCCAGCAGCTTGGGGCAGGGTCCGACTAATGAAAAACTGTTTTTT.

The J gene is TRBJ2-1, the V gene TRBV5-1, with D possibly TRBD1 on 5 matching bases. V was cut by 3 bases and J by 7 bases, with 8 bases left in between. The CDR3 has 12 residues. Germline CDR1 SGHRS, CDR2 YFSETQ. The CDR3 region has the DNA TGCGCCAGCAGCTCCAGGGTTAATGAGCAGTTCTTC. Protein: CASSSRVNEQFF.

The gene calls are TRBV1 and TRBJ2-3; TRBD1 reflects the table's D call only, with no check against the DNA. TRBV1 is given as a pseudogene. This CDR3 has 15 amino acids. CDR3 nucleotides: TGCACCAGCAGCCAAGTGTACAGTAGCACAGATACGCAGTATTTT. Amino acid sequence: CTSSQVYSSTDTQYF.

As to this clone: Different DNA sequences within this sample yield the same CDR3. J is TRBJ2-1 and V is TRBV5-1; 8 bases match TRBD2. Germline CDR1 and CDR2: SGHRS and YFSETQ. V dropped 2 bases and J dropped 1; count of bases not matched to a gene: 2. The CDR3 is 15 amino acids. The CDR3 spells CASSLAGESYNEQFF. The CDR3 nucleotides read TGCGCCAGCAGCTTAGCGGGAGAATCCTACAATGAGCAGTTCTTC.

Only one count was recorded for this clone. The CDR3 DNA reads TGTGCCAGCAGCCCCCCGGATGAGCAGTTCTTC. This encodes CASSPPDEQFF. This rearrangement joins TRBV5-6 to TRBJ2-1; D not certain. Germline CDR1 is SGHDT and CDR2 is YYEEEE. The CDR3 runs 11 residues. With 4 bases removed from V and 8 bases from J, the gap between germline ends came to 7 bases.

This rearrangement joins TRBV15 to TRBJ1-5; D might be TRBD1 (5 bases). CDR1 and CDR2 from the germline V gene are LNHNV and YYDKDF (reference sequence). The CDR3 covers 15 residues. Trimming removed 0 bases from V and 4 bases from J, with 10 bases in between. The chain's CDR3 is CATSRDLPGNQPQHF. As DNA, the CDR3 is TGTGCCACCAGCAGAGATTTGCCAGGGAATCAGCCCCAGCATTTT.

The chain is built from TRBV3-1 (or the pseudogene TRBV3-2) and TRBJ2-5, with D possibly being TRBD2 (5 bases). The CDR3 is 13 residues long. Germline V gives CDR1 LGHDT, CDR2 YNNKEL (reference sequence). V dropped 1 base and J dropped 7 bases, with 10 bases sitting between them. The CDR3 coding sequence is TGTGCCAGCAGCCAAGTGGACCGGGGGACCCAGTACTTC. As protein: CASSQVDRGTQYF.

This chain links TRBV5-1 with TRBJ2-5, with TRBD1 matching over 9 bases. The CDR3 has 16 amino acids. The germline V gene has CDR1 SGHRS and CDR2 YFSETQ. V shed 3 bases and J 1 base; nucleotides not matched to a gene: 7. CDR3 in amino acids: CASSSAGTGPQETQYF. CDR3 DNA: TGCGCCAGCAGCTCCGCCGGGACAGGGCCCCAAGAGACCCAGTACTTC.

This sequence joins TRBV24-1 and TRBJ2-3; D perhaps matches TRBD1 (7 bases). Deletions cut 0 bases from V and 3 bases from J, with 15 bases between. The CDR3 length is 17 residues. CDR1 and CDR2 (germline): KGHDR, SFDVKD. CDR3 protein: CATSDLLPQGGTDTQYF. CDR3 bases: TGTGCCACCAGTGATTTGTTACCCCAGGGGGGAACAGATACGCAGTATTTT.